This TCR beta chain derives from a study of cytomegalovirus exposure and HLA in healthy donors. Study-wide background: The study placed over 65% of its approximately 360 genotyped donors in the Caucasian-associated ancestry cluster. Notes on the study in general: Among the CMV-associated chains, a few were confirmed in vitro as specific for CMV antigens. Later analysis identified several of the most significant clusters that appeared linked to common viral pathogens. Being indistinguishable, some V segments were excluded, TRBV6-2 and TRBV6-3 among them.

A note on this clone: The antigen is not known.

The CDR3 is 14 amino acids. After removal of 4 bases from V and 6 bases from J, the junction contained 6 bases not matched to a gene. Germline values: CDR1 PRHDT, CDR2 FYEKMQ (reference sequence). PCR primers comprised 60 Vbeta and 13 Jbeta primers. Method: immunoSEQ multiplex PCR; TCRdb's copy keeps in-frame clones and lacks some. The sample has 100,000 to 120,000 clones; around 88% are singletons. The sequence came from a man between 40 and 49 years old in good health and CMV-seronegative. Sequences were obtained from PBMCs. This rearrangement joins TRBV13 to TRBJ2-7; 10 nucleotides align to TRBD1. The CDR3: CASSYRDRGIEQYF. The CDR3 DNA reads as TGTGCCAGCAGCTACCGGGACAGGGGCATCGAGCAGTACTTC.